This T cell receptor beta chain was retrieved from a study of cytomegalovirus exposure and HLA in healthy donors. Trimming removed 3 bases from V and 0 bases from J; junction bases left unmatched: 5. The CDR3 has 17 amino acids. CDR1 is SNHLY and CDR2 is FYNNEI in the germline V gene. PCR was performed using 60 Vbeta and 13 Jbeta primers. Repertoires were generated with immunoSEQ multiplex PCR, while TCRdb's copy carries only in-frame clones and drops some. The sample lists 100,000 or so clones, more than 65% occurring once. The V call is TRBV2, the J call TRBJ2-6; TRBD2 matches 7 bases. Material for sequencing was PBMCs. This TCR derives from a man aged 25 to 40 in good health and CMV-seronegative. The CDR3 sequence is CASSERGGSSGANVLTF. In nucleotides, the CDR3 is TGTGCCAGCAGTGAGCGTGGCGGGAGCTCTGGGGCCAACGTCCTGACTTTC.